This T cell receptor (beta chain) was documented in a study of cytomegalovirus exposure and HLA in healthy donors. As for the study in general: Earlier sequencing of about 179 million T cells yielded 100 million to 140 million unique TCR beta sequences.

Study results and limitations: An analysis was carried out later, and it reportedly showed fewer N-insertions in an Asian-associated ancestry cluster than the 666-donor mean.

This clone has just a few counts. Its antigen is still unknown. The PCR had 60 Vbeta and 13 Jbeta primers. As originally analysed: Per a later analysis, the number of unique TCR beta chains was around 80 million, of which about 11 million were shared. Clones were read by immunoSEQ multiplex PCR, and TCRdb kept only the in-frame ones, dropping some. V and J calls and clone size are given by that table; D and trimming were obtained from the DNA. The data contain some 96,000 clones, around 76% of them singletons. Germline values: CDR1 ENHRY, CDR2 SYGVKD. The CDR3 spans 16 residues. With 3 bases removed from V and 1 base from J, the gap between germline ends came to 15 bases.

Sequencing input: PBMCs. The TCR sequence derives from a woman aged 55-69 years in good health and CMV-seropositive. The V and J genes are TRBV10-3 and TRBJ1-1; D not resolved. DNA for the CDR3: TGTGCCATCAGTGATCCCGAGGGCCCTTCGAACACTGAAGCTTTCTTT. It specifies CAISDPEGPSNTEAFF.